This T cell receptor beta chain was documented in a study of cytomegalovirus exposure and HLA in healthy donors. As for the study in general: As an earlier analysis found, 180 million or so T cells yielded about 120 million unique TCR beta sequences.

Both 60 Vbeta primers and 13 Jbeta primers went into the PCR. Using immunoSEQ multiplex PCR, the repertoire was profiled, and TCRdb retains in-frame clones only, with some absent. The repertoire consists of about 200,000 clones, with approximately 78% occurring once and the leading ten covering 5.5% to 7.5%. The CDR3 runs to 15 residues. CDR1 is MNHNS, CDR2 SASEGT, per germline. Concerning this clone: The antigen is undetermined. One end of the junction does not line up with germline, which may come from a read error.

Broader study findings: V segments that were indistinguishable, TRBV6-2 and TRBV6-3 among them, were omitted from analysis. Highly shared sequence variants in one cluster were likely a sequencing artifact.

This receptor was obtained from a woman aged 50 to 60 in good health and CMV-seropositive. This sequence joins TRBV6-1 and TRBJ2-7, with 12 bases that match TRBD2. The sample comprised PBMCs. CDR3 sequence (DNA): TGTGCCAGCAAGCCTAGCGGGAGGGCTTTTGGTTTAGGGGACTTC. Protein product: CASKPSGRAFGLGDF.